This T cell receptor beta chain was obtained from a study of blood T cell repertoires in COVID-19. Across the whole study: Both acute and convalescent COVID-19 samples were obtained from the United States, Italy and Spain.

Patients at the Seattle site were enrolled during active infection and followed longitudinally. Losses at the gene ends were 5 bases for V and 3 bases for J; bases not matched to a gene: 5. Germline values: CDR1 SGHDT, CDR2 YYEEEE. The CDR3 contains 15 residues. Original processing methods: Estimation of nucleated cell counts relied on the amplification of reference gene primers. Clones were sequenced by immunoSEQ multiplex PCR, and TCRdb holds only the in-frame ones, with some missing. V, J and clone size reflect that table, while D and trimming were determined from the DNA. The sample includes over 400,000 clones, roughly nine tenths of them seen just once.

Sequencing was performed on peripheral blood. The genes are TRBV5-6 and TRBJ1-2, with TRBD1 matching over 12 bases. The receptor comes from a woman aged 50 to 60 with COVID-19, enrolled during active disease. The DNA for the CDR3 is TGTGCCAGCAGTTCCGGGACAGGGGGCTACTATGGCTACACCTTC. It specifies CASSSGTGGYYGYTF.